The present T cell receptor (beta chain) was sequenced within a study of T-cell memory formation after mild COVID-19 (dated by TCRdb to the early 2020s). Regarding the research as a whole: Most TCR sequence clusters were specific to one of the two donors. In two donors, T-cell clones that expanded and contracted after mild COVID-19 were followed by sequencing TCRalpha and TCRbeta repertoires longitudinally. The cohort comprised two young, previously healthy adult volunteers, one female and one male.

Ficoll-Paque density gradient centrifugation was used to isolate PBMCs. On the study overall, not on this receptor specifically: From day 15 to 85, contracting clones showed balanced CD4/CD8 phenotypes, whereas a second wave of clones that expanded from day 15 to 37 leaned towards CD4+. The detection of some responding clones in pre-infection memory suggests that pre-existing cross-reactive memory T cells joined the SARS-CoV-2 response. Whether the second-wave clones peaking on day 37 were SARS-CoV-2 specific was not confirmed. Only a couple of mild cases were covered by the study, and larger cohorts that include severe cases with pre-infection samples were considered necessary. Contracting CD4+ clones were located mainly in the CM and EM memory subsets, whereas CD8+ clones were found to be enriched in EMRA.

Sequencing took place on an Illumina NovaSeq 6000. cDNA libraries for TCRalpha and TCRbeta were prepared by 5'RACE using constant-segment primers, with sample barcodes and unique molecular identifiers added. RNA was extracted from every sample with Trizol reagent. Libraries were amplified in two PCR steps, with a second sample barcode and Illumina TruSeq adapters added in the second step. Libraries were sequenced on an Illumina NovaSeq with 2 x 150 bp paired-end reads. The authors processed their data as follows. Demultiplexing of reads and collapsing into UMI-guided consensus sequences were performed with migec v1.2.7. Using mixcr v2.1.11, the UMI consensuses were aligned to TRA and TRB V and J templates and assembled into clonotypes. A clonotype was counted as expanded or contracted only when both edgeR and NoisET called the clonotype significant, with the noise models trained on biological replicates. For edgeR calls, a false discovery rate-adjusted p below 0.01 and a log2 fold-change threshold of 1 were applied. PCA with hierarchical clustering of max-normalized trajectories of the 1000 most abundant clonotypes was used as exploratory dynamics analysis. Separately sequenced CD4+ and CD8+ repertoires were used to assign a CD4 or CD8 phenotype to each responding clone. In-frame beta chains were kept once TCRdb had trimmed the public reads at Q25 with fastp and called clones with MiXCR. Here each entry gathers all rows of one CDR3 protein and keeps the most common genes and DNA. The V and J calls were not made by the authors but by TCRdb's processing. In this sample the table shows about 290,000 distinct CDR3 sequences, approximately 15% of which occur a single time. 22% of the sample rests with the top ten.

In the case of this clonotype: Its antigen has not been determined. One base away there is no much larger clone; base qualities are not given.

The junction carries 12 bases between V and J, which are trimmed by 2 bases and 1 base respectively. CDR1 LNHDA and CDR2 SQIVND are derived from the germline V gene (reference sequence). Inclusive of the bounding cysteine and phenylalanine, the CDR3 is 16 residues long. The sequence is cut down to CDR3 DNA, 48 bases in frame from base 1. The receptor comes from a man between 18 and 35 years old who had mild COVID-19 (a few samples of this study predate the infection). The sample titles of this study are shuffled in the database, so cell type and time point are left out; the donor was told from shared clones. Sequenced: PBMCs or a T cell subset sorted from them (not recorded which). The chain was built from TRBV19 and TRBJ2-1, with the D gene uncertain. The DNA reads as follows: TGTGCCAGTAGTATATACGGCCAGAGTTCCTACAATGAGCAGTTCTTC. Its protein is CASSIYGQSSYNEQFF.